Sequencing of this T cell receptor (beta chain) was carried out in a study of monozygotic twins with inflammatory bowel disease. Regarding the study as a whole: IBD patients showed reduced TCRbeta diversity (inverse Simpson) versus healthy co-twins.

Reanalyzing the 5' RACE reads, TCRdb keeps one entry per CDR3 protein, without DNA. This table lists under 150,000 distinct CDR3 sequences. As for this clonotype: Its antigen is as yet unknown.

The material sequenced was blood. This TCR came from a human donor with ulcerative colitis or Crohn's disease, or a healthy co-twin of an affected twin (not recorded which).

The CDR3: CSVTTGTGYGYTF. J is TRBJ1-2 and V is TRBV20-1; the D call from TCRdb, TRBD1, cannot be confirmed without DNA. The CDR3 has 13 residues. From germline, CDR1 is DFQATT and CDR2 SNEGSKA (reference sequence).